The 26 T cell receptor beta chains below were found in one sample sequenced in a study of immune cell composition in non-small cell lung cancer. Normal lung was sampled as far from the tumour as possible, at least 3 cm. Method: immunoSEQ multiplex PCR; TCRdb's copy keeps in-frame clones and lacks some. The sample records under 2,000 clones, over 80% being singletons. The sequenced material came from non-adjacent lung tissue. Source of these receptors: a human donor with non-small cell lung cancer.

V usage is TRBV15 and J usage is TRBJ2-4; 11 nucleotides align to TRBD2. The germline V gene has CDR1 LNHNV and CDR2 YYDKDF (reference sequence). The V segment lost 0 bases and the J segment 11 bases; nucleotides outside the gene matches: 12. This CDR3 is 17 amino acids long. CDR3 nucleotides: TGTGCCACCAGCAGAGATCTCGGTGGACTAGCGGGCCCTGTTCAGTACTTC. This translates into CATSRDLGGLAGPVQYF.

This clone has a single count. The chain joins TRBV10-3 to TRBJ1-5, with TRBD1 identical over 8 bases. The germline gives CDR1 ENHRY, CDR2 SYGVKD. The CDR3 has 16 amino acids. The ends lost 4 bases at V and 0 bases at J; junction bases unmatched: 5. The CDR3 region has the DNA TGTGCCATCAGTGGGGGGGACAGGTTTAGCAATCAGCCCCAGCATTTT. Amino acid sequence: CAISGGDRFSNQPQHF.

The V gene is TRBV2, the J gene TRBJ2-1, with D possibly TRBD2 on 6 matching bases. Germline values: CDR1 SNHLY, CDR2 FYNNEI. This CDR3 has 14 amino acids. The V end lost 6 bases, the J end lost 3 bases, and 12 bases lay between the germline ends. The CDR3 nucleotides are TGTGCCAGCAGGTTTAGCGGAGTCTACAATGAGCAGTTCTTC. Encoded protein: CASRFSGVYNEQFF.

This chain links TRBV12-5 with TRBJ2-5; 7 nucleotides agree with TRBD2. The germline CDR1 and CDR2 sequences are LGHNT and FRNRAP. Trimming at V came to 3 bases and at J to 4 bases, leaving 14 bases not matched to a gene. This CDR3 contains 17 residues. CDR3 sequence reads: CASGLGAVGGPGETQYF. The CDR3 DNA sequence: TGTGCTAGTGGTTTAGGGGCCGTGGGAGGGCCGGGAGAGACCCAGTACTTC.

This clone was seen once. The V and J genes are TRBV11-2 and TRBJ2-3; no reliable D call. This CDR3 comprises 12 residues. V shed 6 bases and J shed 4 bases, with 8 bases lying between them. Germline CDR1 SGHAT, CDR2 FQNNGV. CDR3 coding DNA: TGTGCCAGCAGTTCGGCGGCAGATACGCAGTATTTT. As protein: CASSSAADTQYF.

This chain connects TRBV18 to TRBJ2-1; 8 bases agree with TRBD2. From germline, CDR1 is KGHSH and CDR2 LQKENI. The CDR3 covers 16 residues. The ends lost 2 bases at V and 4 bases at J; junction bases unmatched: 7. CDR3 in amino acids: CASSPFDASGYNEQFF. DNA for the CDR3: TGTGCCAGCTCACCATTCGACGCTAGCGGGTACAATGAGCAGTTCTTC.

The rearrangement uses TRBV5-1 and TRBJ2-1; D gene ambiguous. Germline V CDR1 and CDR2: SGHRS, YFSETQ. Trimming left V 3 bases short and J 6 bases short, with 7 bases between. The CDR3 runs 12 residues. The CDR3 region is CASSSLGNEQFF. The CDR3 DNA follows: TGCGCCAGCAGCTCTCTCGGCAATGAGCAGTTCTTC. The entire variable domain, with the rest obtained from reference TRBV5-1 and TRBJ2-1, is as follows: KAGVTQTPRYLIKTRGQQVTLSCSPISGHRSVSWYQQTPGQGLQFLFEYFSETQRNKGNFPGRFSGRQFSNSRSEMNVSTLELGDSALYLCASSSLGNEQFFGPGTRLTVL.

This chain joins TRBV7-2 and TRBJ2-7, with 9 positions matching TRBD1. Germline V gene data show CDR1 as SGHTA and CDR2 as FQGNSA. The CDR3 runs to 15 residues. Unmatched junction bases numbered 5, after V lost 5 bases and J lost 0 bases. DNA for the CDR3: TGTGCCAGCAGCGAGACAGGGGGGGGCTCCTACGAGCAGTACTTC. This sequence encodes CASSETGGGSYEQYF.

The chain is built from TRBV19 and TRBJ2-7; weak D call: TRBD2 (5 bases). The CDR3 spans 18 residues. Per germline, CDR1 LNHDA and CDR2 SQIVND (reference sequence). The germline V and J ends were trimmed by 3 bases and 1 base, with 22 bases remaining between them. The CDR3 sequence: CASSIQTVFTGSSYEQYF. The CDR3 bases are TGTGCCAGTAGTATTCAAACTGTCTTTACTGGGAGTTCCTACGAGCAGTACTTC.

This chain links TRBV29-1 with TRBJ1-2; D is undetermined. CDR1 and CDR2 (germline): SQVTM, ANQGSEA. The length of the CDR3 is 12 residues. V lost 1 base, J lost 7 bases, and 10 bases lay in between. The CDR3 coding sequence is TGCAGCGTTGAAGGTTCGCGGGGTGGCTACACCTTC. This codes for CSVEGSRGGYTF.

The chain links TRBV6-6 to TRBJ2-4, with a tentative D call TRBD1 (5 bases). The V and J ends lost 2 bases and 9 bases respectively, with 17 bases between them. CDR1 and CDR2 (germline): MNHNY, SVGAGI (reference sequence). CDR3 length: 15 residues. This CDR3 reads CASSYVGAPGGIQYF. The CDR3 DNA follows: TGTGCCAGCAGTTACGTAGGGGCCCCCGGCGGCATTCAGTACTTC.

This clone was detected a few times. This chain links TRBV5-1 with TRBJ2-7, with a weak D call TRBD1 (6 bases). CDR3 length equals 13 residues. V gave up 7 bases and J gave up 3 bases, with 14 bases separating them. Germline CDR1 is SGHRS and CDR2 is YFSETQ. CDR3 amino acids: CASATTGYYEQYF. CDR3 in DNA: TGCGCCAGCGCGACGACAGGCTACTACGAGCAGTACTTC.

The chain links TRBV11-2 to TRBJ1-5; D possibly corresponds to TRBD1 (5 bases). Germline assignment: CDR1 SGHAT and CDR2 FQNNGV. V dropped 1 base and J dropped 9 bases, with 10 bases sitting between them. This CDR3 has 13 amino acids. CDR3 protein: CASSLAQVGPQHF. DNA for the CDR3: TGTGCCAGCAGCTTAGCACAGGTTGGGCCCCAGCATTTT.

This clone was counted a single time. The chain links TRBV6-5 to TRBJ1-2; 10 bases fit TRBD1. This CDR3 spans 16 amino acids. In germline, CDR1 is MNHEY, CDR2 SVGAGI. V lost 0 bases and J lost 5; bases outside the gene matches: 6. The CDR3 nucleotides read TGTGCCAGCAGTTACTCGAGGACAGGGGGGGGATATGGCTACACCTTC. It is translated as CASSYSRTGGGYGYTF.

J is TRBJ2-1 and V is TRBV29-1, with 12 bases that match TRBD1. Looked up from germline, CDR1 is SQVTM and CDR2 is ANQGSEA. J lost 7 bases, V lost 6 bases, and 7 bases had no gene match. There are 14 residues in the CDR3. The CDR3 here is CSVGDRGRGNEQFF. For the CDR3, the DNA is TGCAGCGTGGGGGACAGGGGGCGCGGGAATGAGCAGTTCTTC.

The chain joins TRBV11-2 to TRBJ2-1, with D possibly TRBD2 on 7 matching bases. This CDR3 region has 15 residues. Germline V lookup: CDR1 SGHAT, CDR2 FQNNGV. The V end lost 5 bases, the J end lost 4 bases, and 15 bases lay between the germline ends. The chain's CDR3 is CASSVGGPGYNEQFF. The CDR3 nucleotides are TGTGCCAGCAGCGTCGGGGGGCCAGGATACAATGAGCAGTTCTTC.

The chain links TRBV28 to TRBJ2-7; D gene unclear. The CDR3 extends over 14 amino acids. Germline assignment: CDR1 MDHEN and CDR2 SYDVKM. Trimming stripped 5 bases from V and 3 bases from J, with 14 bases between. CDR3 in DNA: TGTGCCAGCAGTCAACCTAGAGGAGTCTACGAGCAGTACTTC. Translation gives CASSQPRGVYEQYF.

Worth noting for this clone: Other nucleotide sequences in the sample specify the same CDR3. CDR3 sequence reads: CASSFSGGGWTEAFF. The DNA of the CDR3 is TGTGCCAGCAGCTTTAGTGGGGGGGGGTGGACTGAAGCTTTCTTT. The chain combines TRBV7-9 with TRBJ1-1, with TRBD1 as a possible D gene (5 bases). The CDR3 sequence is 15 residues long. V shed 3 bases and J shed 5 bases, with 16 bases lying between them. Germline CDR1 is SEHNR and CDR2 is FQNEAQ (reference sequence).

This chain connects TRBV6-4 to TRBJ1-1, with D tentatively TRBD1 (5 bases). The CDR3 contains 14 residues. Per germline, CDR1 MRHNA and CDR2 SNTAGT. Trimming stripped 0 bases from V and 5 bases from J, with 10 bases between. The CDR3 bases are TGTGCCAGCAGTGACTCGATGGGGGGAACTGAAGCTTTCTTT. Residues: CASSDSMGGTEAFF.

This chain connects TRBV30 to TRBJ1-2; 7 bases agree with TRBD1. After removal of 1 base from V and 4 bases from J, the junction contained 6 bases not matched to a gene. This CDR3 comprises 14 residues. Germline assignment: CDR1 GTSNPN and CDR2 SVGIG (reference sequence). Here the CDR3 reads CAWSDVGGSYGYTF. In DNA, the CDR3 is TGTGCCTGGAGTGATGTAGGGGGCAGCTATGGCTACACCTTC.

The gene calls are TRBV6-5 and TRBJ1-5; no definite D call. Germline V CDR1 and CDR2: MNHEY, SVGAGI. CDR3 length: 13 amino acids. Trimming removed 5 bases at V and 6 bases at J, with 11 bases between. CDR3 in amino acids: CASSNAITQPQHF. As DNA, the CDR3 is TGTGCCAGCAGTAATGCTATCACTCAGCCCCAGCATTTT.

CDR3 DNA sequence: TGTGCCAGCAGCCCTGGAGCGTACGAGCAGTACTTC. Translating gives CASSPGAYEQYF. This chain connects TRBV6-6 to TRBJ2-7; D unclear. This CDR3 has 12 amino acids. Trimming pared 6 bases from V and 4 bases from J, leaving 10 bases between. Germline V lookup: CDR1 MNHNY, CDR2 SVGAGI (reference sequence).

This chain connects TRBV27 to TRBJ2-1; TRBD2 aligns across 10 bases. CDR1 and CDR2 (germline): MNHEY, SMNVEV (reference sequence). With 10 bases clipped from V and 6 bases from J, the junction kept 9 bases outside the gene matches. This CDR3 comprises 14 residues. CDR3 DNA: TGTGCCACCTATAAAGCGGGAGGGATCAATGAGCAGTTCTTC. Its protein product is CATYKAGGINEQFF.

The CDR3 loop is CASRDLPGTSGNYEQYF. In nucleotides, the CDR3 is TGCGCCAGCAGGGATCTGCCCGGGACTAGCGGAAACTACGAGCAGTACTTC. The genes are TRBV10-2 and TRBJ2-7, with 11 nucleotides matching TRBD2. Germline V lookup: CDR1 WSHSY, CDR2 SAAADI. The CDR3 covers 17 residues. J lost 3 bases, V lost 6 bases, and 13 bases had no gene match.

The gene calls are TRBV5-8 and TRBJ1-6; maybe TRBD1 (6 bases). The CDR3 extends over 15 amino acids. Per the germline V gene, CDR1 is SGHTS and CDR2 is YDEGEE. V shed 6 bases and J shed 12 bases, with 22 bases lying between them. The CDR3 here is CASNRWGGALEPLHF. Here the CDR3 DNA reads TGTGCCAGCAACCGGTGGGGGGGCGCATTGGAACCCCTCCACTTT.

This sequence joins TRBV7-9 and TRBJ2-7, with D tentatively TRBD1 (5 bases). V lost 5 bases to trimming and J lost 2 bases, with 13 bases between them. CDR3 length equals 14 residues. Germline V gives CDR1 SEHNR, CDR2 FQNEAQ (reference sequence). The CDR3 is CASSRRQTPYEQYF. The CDR3 DNA sequence: TGTGCCAGCAGCCGTCGACAGACCCCCTACGAGCAGTACTTC.